Each of the 30 T cell receptor beta chains below was sequenced from the same sample in a study of CD8 T cells in ankylosing spondylitis. TCRdb reprocessed the 5' RACE reads via MiXCR and lists one record per CDR3 protein. The table includes under 300,000 distinct CDR3 sequences, approximately 11% detected once. The source material was blood, either unsorted or a sorted T cell fraction (not recorded which). The source of these receptors is a male donor with ankylosing spondylitis or in good health (not recorded which).

This clonotype came up a few times. The chain employs TRBV7-9 and TRBJ2-5; D is ambiguous. This CDR3 region has 12 residues. Germline lookup yields CDR1 SEHNR and CDR2 FQNEAQ (reference sequence). Trimming removed 3 bases from V and 4 bases from J, with 6 bases in between. CDR3 sequence reads: CASSFGRETQYF. The CDR3 coding sequence is TGTGCCAGCAGCTTCGGAAGAGAGACCCAGTACTTC.

This clonotype was observed many times. This could be a read error, since a much larger clone is one nucleotide away. The V call is TRBV5-1, the J call TRBJ2-7; the D gene is possibly TRBD1 (6 bases). CDR1 is SGHRS, CDR2 YFSETQ, per germline. V gave up 4 bases and J gave up 1 base, with 9 bases separating them. The CDR3 spans 13 residues. Here the CDR3 reads CASSMDSSYEQYF. The DNA for the CDR3 is TGCGCCAGCAGCATGGACAGTTCCTACGAGCAGTACTTC.

This clonotype was found many times. The chain recombines TRBV20-1 with TRBJ2-7, with 10 bases lining up with TRBD2. CDR1 DFQATT and CDR2 SNEGSKA come from the germline V gene (reference sequence). The CDR3 extends over 14 amino acids. With V trimmed by 4 bases and J by 7 bases, 10 bases remained unmatched. The CDR3 DNA reads as TGCAGTGCTAATATAGCGGGGGGCCATGGAGAGCAGTACTTC. Residues: CSANIAGGHGEQYF.

The chain combines TRBV6-1 with TRBJ2-7, with TRBD1 as a possible D gene (6 bases). CDR1 and CDR2 from the germline V gene are MNHNS and SASEGT. This CDR3 is built from 16 residues. The ends were cut back, 5 bases at V and 4 bases at J, with 21 bases in the middle. The CDR3 loop reads CASSRGTDQSPYEQYF. The CDR3 region has the DNA TGTGCCAGCAGTAGGGGGACGGATCAAAGCCCTTACGAGCAGTACTTC.

This clonotype was detected many times. J is TRBJ1-1 and V is TRBV5-1; 9 nucleotides match TRBD1. This CDR3 is 16 amino acids long. Germline V CDR1 and CDR2: SGHRS, YFSETQ. J lost 1 base, V lost 4 bases, and 8 bases had no gene match. The chain's CDR3 is CASSPGTGTTNTEAFF. CDR3 in DNA: TGCGCCAGCAGCCCCGGGACAGGGACAACGAACACTGAAGCTTTCTTT.

The chain links TRBV7-6 to TRBJ2-7; D call uncertain. Germline values: CDR1 SGHVS, CDR2 FNYEAQ. Between the trimmed V and J ends, which lost 1 base and 3 bases, there was a span of 7 bases. This CDR3 contains 13 residues. The CDR3, as DNA: TGTGCCAGCAGCTTAGTGGTAGGCTACGAGCAGTACTTC. Its protein product is CASSLVVGYEQYF.

This clonotype was observed many times. The V and J genes are TRBV5-1 and TRBJ2-5; D possibly corresponds to TRBD2 (6 bases). V dropped 0 bases and J dropped 3 bases, with 12 bases sitting between them. Germline loops: CDR1 SGHRS, CDR2 YFSETQ. The CDR3 is 15 residues long. The CDR3 nucleotides read TGCGCCAGCAGCTTGGCAACGCCGGGGGAAGAGACCCAGTACTTC. It encodes CASSLATPGEETQYF.

The chain recombines TRBV18 with TRBJ2-3; D not resolved. CDR3 length: 14 amino acids. Germline CDR1 reads KGHSH; CDR2 reads LQKENI. V gave up 3 bases and J gave up 6 bases, with 13 bases separating them. The CDR3 DNA reads TGTGCCAGCTCACCGCAAACGACCAGGGATACGCAGTATTTT. Translating it yields CASSPQTTRDTQYF.

This clonotype was seen more than once but under ten times. The CDR3 DNA reads TGCAGTGCCGCCTCGGGAACAGGGGGTTTCAGCTCCGAGCAGTACTTC. This codes for CSAASGTGGFSSEQYF. The chain carries TRBV20-1 and TRBJ2-7; 8 bases match TRBD1. The CDR3 runs to 16 residues. Per the germline V gene, CDR1 is DFQATT and CDR2 is SNEGSKA (reference sequence). After removal of 6 bases from V and 6 bases from J, the junction contained 19 bases not matched to a gene.

This clonotype has at least ten counts. This chain links TRBV9 with TRBJ2-4, with TRBD2 as a possible D gene (6 bases). Per germline, CDR1 SGDLS and CDR2 YYNGEE. V dropped 4 bases and J dropped 7 bases, with 12 bases sitting between them. CDR3 length: 13 residues. The CDR3 region has the DNA TGTGCCAGCAGCCCTAGTCGGGGGAACATTCAGTACTTC. Residues: CASSPSRGNIQYF.

The sample holds many counts of this clonotype. The chain employs TRBV5-5 and TRBJ2-1, with D maybe TRBD2 (5 bases). Germline-derived CDR1 and CDR2 are SGHKS and YYEKEE (reference sequence). The CDR3 totals 14 residues. Trimming removed 0 bases at V and 6 bases at J, with 10 bases between. CDR3 nucleotide sequence: TGTGCCAGCAGCTTGGTTCCGGGAATCAATGAGCAGTTCTTC. Its translation: CASSLVPGINEQFF.

This clonotype was counted ten times or more. The V gene is TRBV7-2, the J gene TRBJ2-7; no clear D. The length of the CDR3 is 14 residues. Trimming left V 5 bases short and J 0 bases short, with 11 bases between. Germline V gene sequence: CDR1 SGHTA, CDR2 FQGNSA. The DNA of the CDR3 is TGTGCCAGCAGCGGAAACGCCGTCTCCTACGAGCAGTACTTC. Translated: CASSGNAVSYEQYF.

The chain recombines TRBV28 with TRBJ2-7; possible D gene TRBD1, 5 bases. Trimming removed 5 bases at V and 5 bases at J, with 16 bases between. Per the germline V gene, CDR1 is MDHEN and CDR2 is SYDVKM. This CDR3 spans 14 amino acids. The CDR3 spells CASSLGAVVDEQYF. Here the CDR3 DNA reads TGTGCCAGCAGTCTAGGGGCCGTTGTAGACGAGCAGTACTTC.

This clonotype appeared many times. In nucleotides, the CDR3 is TGCGCCAGCAGCCGTGGACTAGCGGGAGGATCCTACAATGAGCAGTTCTTC. The encoded protein is CASSRGLAGGSYNEQFF. This sequence joins TRBV4-1 and TRBJ2-1; TRBD2 agrees at 14 bases. The trim removed 4 bases at V and 1 base at J, leaving 3 bases unmatched. Germline V gives CDR1 MGHRA, CDR2 YSYEKL. This CDR3 region has 17 residues.

This clonotype was recorded many times. The chain couples TRBV5-1 to TRBJ2-5; D perhaps matches TRBD2 (7 bases). Germline values: CDR1 SGHRS, CDR2 YFSETQ. The CDR3 is 16 amino acids. Trimming removed 0 bases from V and 4 bases from J, with 16 bases in between. This CDR3 is CASSLVPGGGGETQYF. In DNA form, the CDR3 reads TGCGCCAGCAGCTTGGTTCCGGGAGGAGGGGGAGAGACCCAGTACTTC.

V gene TRBV12-3 or TRBV12-4 combines with J gene TRBJ2-5; weak D call: TRBD1 (5 bases). The CDR3 contains 12 residues. Deletions cut 5 bases from V and 3 bases from J, with 7 bases between. The DNA for the CDR3 is TGTGCCAGCAGTGAGACAGAAGAGACCCAGTACTTC. This codes for CASSETEETQYF.

The table lists this clonotype with many counts. The chain uses TRBV3-1 and TRBJ2-1; D possibly corresponds to TRBD1 (6 bases). The germline V and J ends were trimmed by 6 bases and 6 bases, with 9 bases remaining between them. This CDR3 has 12 residues. CDR1 is LGHDT and CDR2 is YNNKEL in the germline V gene (reference sequence). CDR3 nucleotides: TGTGCCAGCAGTCCAGGGGTCAATGAGCAGTTCTTC. The encoded protein is CASSPGVNEQFF.

Only a few counts were recorded for this clonotype. This rearrangement joins TRBV7-9 to TRBJ2-1; 10 positions match TRBD1. CDR1 is SEHNR and CDR2 is FQNEAQ in the germline V gene (reference sequence). J was trimmed by 4 bases and V by 6 bases; bases with no gene match: 6. The CDR3 has 15 amino acids. CDR3 sequence (DNA): TGTGCCAGCAGGCTCGGGACAGGGGTGTACAATGAGCAGTTCTTC. It codes for CASRLGTGVYNEQFF.

This clonotype was seen many times. The chain combines TRBV5-1 with TRBJ1-1, with 7 bases aligning to TRBD1. This CDR3 is built from 14 residues. Looked up from germline, CDR1 is SGHRS and CDR2 is YFSETQ. The trim removed 4 bases at V and 7 bases at J, leaving 10 bases unmatched. The CDR3 sequence is CASSVGGVMIEAFF. The CDR3 coding sequence is TGCGCCAGCAGCGTAGGGGGCGTCATGATTGAAGCTTTCTTT.

This clonotype was recorded a few times. Sequence at one end of the junction differs from germline and may be a read error. V is TRBV12-3 or TRBV12-4 and J is TRBJ2-7; D may be TRBD1 or TRBD2 (5 bases each). This CDR3 comprises 14 residues. The CDR3 region has the DNA TGTGTCAGCAGTTCGACCGGGACGACCTACGAGCAGTACTTC. It encodes CVSSSTGTTYEQYF.

This clonotype was counted a few times. Here the CDR3 reads CASSTGTSGGEGTQYF. The CDR3 DNA sequence: TGTGCCAGCAGCACAGGGACTAGCGGGGGGGAGGGTACGCAGTATTTT. The J gene is TRBJ2-3, the V gene TRBV12-3 or TRBV12-4; 16 bases align to TRBD2. The CDR3 totals 16 residues. After removal of 6 bases from V and 8 bases from J, the junction contained 8 bases not matched to a gene.

This clonotype was counted at least ten times. CDR3 nucleotide sequence: TGTGCCAGCAGTTTAGGAGGGAGACTTGGCTACACCTTC. It encodes CASSLGGRLGYTF. This chain connects TRBV27 to TRBJ1-2; D not certain. Germline V lookup: CDR1 MNHEY, CDR2 SMNVEV (reference sequence). V was cut by 2 bases and J by 7 bases, with 11 bases left in between. There are 13 residues in the CDR3.

Written as DNA, the CDR3 is TGTGCCAGCAGCCGAAGCGGTAGCACTGAAGCTTTCTTT. It yields the protein CASSRSGSTEAFF. This sequence joins TRBV7-9 and TRBJ1-1; D is unclear. V lost 5 bases to trimming and J lost 4 bases, with 11 bases between them. CDR3 length equals 13 residues. The V gene's germline CDR1 is SEHNR and CDR2 FQNEAQ (reference sequence).

This clonotype has at least ten counts. The gene calls are TRBV12-3 or TRBV12-4 and TRBJ2-5, with D unclear. CDR3 length: 11 amino acids. Trimming left V 4 bases short and J 5 bases short, with 5 bases between. The CDR3 nucleotides read TGTGCCAGCAGTTGGTTGGAGACCCAGTACTTC. It encodes CASSWLETQYF.

This clonotype turned up a few times. The chain has TRBV7-2 and TRBJ2-7, with 8 nucleotides matching TRBD2. Germline CDR1 is SGHTA and CDR2 is FQGNSA. The V segment lost 3 bases and the J segment 4 bases; nucleotides outside the gene matches: 8. There are 15 residues in the CDR3. This CDR3 is CASSFGGDVSYEQYF. Here the CDR3 DNA reads TGTGCCAGCAGCTTCGGGGGGGACGTCTCTTACGAGCAGTACTTC.

V usage is TRBV3-1 and J usage is TRBJ1-1; D is unclear. This CDR3 region has 15 residues. Deletions cut 0 bases from V and 3 bases from J, with 11 bases between. Germline V gives CDR1 LGHDT, CDR2 YNNKEL (reference sequence). CDR3 bases: TGTGCCAGCAGCCAAGATCCGGGATTCGACACTGAAGCTTTCTTT. It yields the protein CASSQDPGFDTEAFF.

Points on this clonotype: A clone one base away is much larger, so this may be a read error. The chain carries TRBV7-2 and TRBJ1-2; 7 bases line up with TRBD1. The CDR3 totals 16 residues. Germline V CDR1 and CDR2: SGHTA, FQGNSA. In nucleotides, the CDR3 is TGTGCCACCAGCTCTAGAGTCGTGACAGGGCCGGAGGGCTACACCTTC. Translated, it gives CATSSRVVTGPEGYTF.

This clonotype showed up many times. The J gene is TRBJ1-2, the V gene TRBV15; D is possibly TRBD1 (6 bases). Germline lookup yields CDR1 LNHNV and CDR2 YYDKDF (reference sequence). Deletions cut 1 base from V and 0 bases from J, with 12 bases between. CDR3 size: 16 residues. Here the CDR3 DNA reads TGTGCCACCAGCAGAGGGGGGGGCAGAACTAACTATGGCTACACCTTC. It codes for CATSRGGGRTNYGYTF.

This clonotype has ten or more counts. The CDR3 spells CSAGRTGPSYGYTF. DNA for the CDR3: TGCAGTGCGGGGAGGACAGGACCCTCCTATGGCTACACCTTC. The V gene is TRBV20-1, the J gene TRBJ1-2; 7 nucleotides match TRBD1. The CDR3 consists of 14 residues. The trim removed 6 bases at V and 4 bases at J, leaving 11 bases unmatched. Germline V gene sequence: CDR1 DFQATT, CDR2 SNEGSKA (reference sequence).

This clonotype was seen ten or more times. This chain uses TRBV6-1 with TRBJ1-5; D unresolved. V was clipped by 6 bases and J by 0 bases, with 9 bases between them. Germline-derived CDR1 and CDR2 are MNHNS and SASEGT. The CDR3 loop spans 14 amino acids. CDR3 coding DNA: TGTGCCAGCAGATCTCAGACTAGCAATCAGCCCCAGCATTTT. Protein product: CASRSQTSNQPQHF.